This T cell receptor (beta chain) comes out of a study of T cell changes during pregnancy in multiple sclerosis. This table comes from immunoSEQ multiplex PCR, and its TCRdb copy is limited to in-frame clones, with some not included. The top ten clones hold about 4% of a sample with tens of thousands of clones, roughly 95% of them seen once. Germline CDR1 LGHNA, CDR2 YNFKEQ. V lost 4 bases and J lost 2; bases outside the gene matches: 2. This CDR3 is built from 14 residues. The starting material was CD8+ T cells from peripheral blood mononuclear cells, obtained after pregnancy. The clonotype comes from a female donor with multiple sclerosis, enrolled in a pregnancy study. The V call is TRBV4-2, the J call TRBJ2-3; 8 bases map to TRBD2. CDR3 DNA sequence: TGTGCCAGCAGCCCCGGGGGGGACACAGATACGCAGTATTTT. This sequence encodes CASSPGGDTDTQYF.